Following are 32 T cell receptor beta chains from one sample sequenced in a study of PD-1 blockade in mismatch repair-deficient tumors (dated by TCRdb to 2016 to 2017). Explained via the paper, the time point label denotes: peripheral blood before pembrolizumab. Library prep was done by the immunoSEQ multiplex PCR assay. The table was pulled from immuneACCESS by TCRdb, which kept in-frame rearrangements only. Such tables lose some clones; where checked, under half of the loss comes from unresolved V genes, and the rest has no known cause. The sample profile shows about 49,000 clones; over 60% of them were found once. The top ten clones comprise around 3.5% of the sample. The input for sequencing was PBMCs, taken before pembrolizumab treatment. The receptor source for this set is an adult with mismatch repair-deficient cancer.

The chain joins TRBV5-1 to TRBJ1-1; no clear D gene. The CDR3 is 14 amino acids. CDR1 and CDR2 from the germline V gene are SGHRS and YFSETQ. Trimming removed 1 base from V and 1 base from J, with 8 bases in between. CDR3 amino acids: CASSLYRGNTEAFF. CDR3 DNA: TGCGCCAGCAGCTTGTATCGGGGGAACACTGAAGCTTTCTTT.

In DNA, the CDR3 is TGCAGCGTTGAAGTTAGGGAGAACACTGAAGCTTTCTTT. This translates into CSVEVRENTEAFF. The V gene is TRBV29-1, the J gene TRBJ1-1; D remains ambiguous. The V gene's germline CDR1 is SQVTM and CDR2 ANQGSEA. The CDR3 totals 13 residues. Deletions cut 1 base from V and 1 base from J, with 7 bases between.

This clone was counted a single time. The rearrangement uses TRBV1 and TRBJ2-4; the listed D gene, TRBD2, was not tested against the DNA. TRBV1 is assigned pseudogene status. The CDR3 runs to 13 residues. For the CDR3, the DNA is TGCACCAGCAGCCAGGTTAGCAAAAACATTCAGTACTTC. It specifies CTSSQVSKNIQYF.

The rearrangement joins TRBV6-1 to TRBJ1-3; D not certain. The germline V and J ends were trimmed by 7 bases and 0 bases, with 7 bases remaining between them. Germline V gives CDR1 MNHNS, CDR2 SASEGT. The CDR3 length is 13 residues. The CDR3 region has the DNA TGTGCCAGCATCCGGGACTCTGGAAACACCATATATTTT. Translated, it gives CASIRDSGNTIYF.

Comments on this clone: Relative to the germline gene, one junction end is altered; a read error may explain this. The chain combines TRBV5-1 with TRBJ2-1; 12 bases fit TRBD1. CDR3 size: 15 residues. Germline V gene data show CDR1 as SGHRS and CDR2 as YFSETQ. The DNA of the CDR3 is TGCGCCAGCAGCCAGGGACAGGGGGCCGGGGGACTATTGATCTTC. Translating gives CASSQGQGAGGLLIF.

The V and J genes are TRBV7-9 and TRBJ2-3, with D perhaps matching TRBD2 (5 bases). This CDR3 has 14 amino acids. Germline loops: CDR1 SEHNR, CDR2 FQNEAQ (reference sequence). V dropped 4 bases and J dropped 0 bases, with 8 bases sitting between them. The CDR3 is CASSWGVSTDTQYF. The CDR3 nucleotides are TGTGCCAGCAGCTGGGGAGTCAGCACAGATACGCAGTATTTT.

This clone has only a few counts. At one end, the junction sequence differs from germline, possibly due to a read error. The chain employs TRBV7-7 and TRBJ2-3; D is unclear. The germline V gene encodes CDR1 SSHAT and CDR2 FNYEAQ (reference sequence). The CDR3 is made up of 13 amino acids. In nucleotides, the CDR3 is TGTGCTAGCAGCTTAGACCAGTCAGATACGCAGTATTTT. This encodes CASSLDQSDTQYF.

The V and J genes are TRBV29-1 and TRBJ2-3, with 7 bases lining up with TRBD1. This CDR3 is 13 amino acids long. CDR1 is SQVTM, CDR2 ANQGSEA, per germline. V shed 6 bases and J 3 bases; nucleotides not matched to a gene: 6. The CDR3 sequence is CSVPGQQTDTQYF. In DNA form, the CDR3 reads TGCAGCGTACCGGGACAGCAAACAGATACGCAGTATTTT.

This chain uses TRBV2 with TRBJ1-2, with a possible D match to TRBD1 (5 bases). The CDR3 is made up of 13 amino acids. V dropped 4 bases and J dropped 8 bases, with 14 bases sitting between them. Germline V CDR1 and CDR2: SNHLY, FYNNEI. CDR3 DNA: TGTGCCAGCAGTGTTGACAGACTTCGCGGCTACACCTTC. This translates into CASSVDRLRGYTF.

This rearrangement joins TRBV5-1 to TRBJ2-7, with 11 bases aligning to TRBD2. The CDR3 consists of 15 residues. Germline trimming cut 2 bases from V and 2 bases from J; bases unmatched to any gene: 3. Per germline, CDR1 SGHRS and CDR2 YFSETQ. The CDR3 region has the DNA TGCGCCAGCAGCTTTGGGACTAGCGGAACCTACGAGCAGTACTTC. It encodes CASSFGTSGTYEQYF. The full variable domain, rest sourced from reference TRBV5-1 and TRBJ2-7, is KAGVTQTPRYLIKTRGQQVTLSCSPISGHRSVSWYQQTPGQGLQFLFEYFSETQRNKGNFPGRFSGRQFSNSRSEMNVSTLELGDSALYLCASSFGTSGTYEQYFGPGTRLTVT.

The chain combines TRBV7-6 with TRBJ2-1; 10 bases align to TRBD2. Trimming at V came to 5 bases and at J to 4 bases, leaving 5 bases not matched to a gene. This CDR3 is 15 amino acids long. CDR1 and CDR2 (germline): SGHVS, FNYEAQ. DNA of the CDR3: TGTGCCAGCAGCCCTTCTAGCGGGAGTTACAATGAGCAGTTCTTC. Its translation: CASSPSSGSYNEQFF.

This clone turned up a few times. The chain has TRBV15 and TRBJ2-5, with D perhaps matching TRBD2 (6 bases). This CDR3 is 13 amino acids long. Germline V lookup: CDR1 LNHNV, CDR2 YYDKDF (reference sequence). V was cut by 3 bases and J by 7 bases, with 12 bases left in between. The CDR3 nucleotides are TGTGCCACCAGCAGCGGGAGAAGTGGGACCCAGTACTTC. Its protein is CATSSGRSGTQYF.

By sample fraction, this clone is medium-sized (0.01 to 0.1%). This chain links TRBV7-3 with TRBJ2-2; D gene uncertain. V lost 6 bases and J lost 5, with 13 bases in between. CDR1 SGHTA and CDR2 FQGTGA come from the germline V gene. The CDR3 loop spans 14 amino acids. The CDR3 DNA reads as TGTGCCAGCAGACCTAACCGTTGGACCGGGGAGCTGTTTTTT. It encodes CASRPNRWTGELFF.

This sequence joins TRBV10-2 and TRBJ2-2, with D hard to call. The V gene lost 5 bases and the J gene lost 8 bases, with 6 bases spanning the gap. Germline V gene data show CDR1 as WSHSY and CDR2 as SAAADI. The CDR3 spans 11 residues. CDR3 nucleotides: TGCGCCAGCAGTATAGGGGGGGAGCTGTTTTTT. This codes for CASSIGGELFF.

V usage is TRBV19 and J usage is TRBJ1-1; 9 nucleotides agree with TRBD1. This CDR3 is built from 15 residues. Germline values: CDR1 LNHDA, CDR2 SQIVND (reference sequence). The CDR3 is CAIRTGTGPRTEAFF. The CDR3 region has the DNA TGTGCAATCCGAACCGGGACAGGGCCCAGGACTGAAGCTTTCTTT. Using reference TRBV19 and TRBJ1-1 for the parts outside the CDR3, the full variable domain is DGGITQSPKYLFRKEGQNVTLSCEQNLNHDAMYWYRQDPGQGLRLIYYSQIVNDFQKGDIAEGYSVSREKKESFPLTVTSAQKNPTAFYLCAIRTGTGPRTEAFFGQGTRLTVV.

This clone was seen a single time. The chain employs TRBV2 and TRBJ2-1; TRBD2 matches 12 bases. Per germline, CDR1 SNHLY and CDR2 FYNNEI. V was pared by 3 bases and J by 7 bases, with 4 bases of the junction left unmatched. This CDR3 comprises 15 residues. DNA for the CDR3: TGTGCCAGCAGTGATCGGACTAGCGGGAAAAATGAGCAGTTCTTC. Its protein product is CASSDRTSGKNEQFF.

The rearrangement joins TRBV28 to TRBJ1-1; D is uncertain. The CDR3 has 11 residues. Germline-derived CDR1 and CDR2 are MDHEN and SYDVKM. Trimming shortened V by 8 bases and J by 0 bases, and 4 bases separated the two germline ends. The CDR3 nucleotides are TGTGCCAGCCGCGTGAACACTGAAGCTTTCTTT. Translated, it gives CASRVNTEAFF.

This chain uses TRBV5-1 with TRBJ2-7; TRBD2 might be the D (6 bases). CDR1 and CDR2 (germline): SGHRS, YFSETQ. The CDR3 extends over 15 amino acids. V was cut by 3 bases and J by 2 bases, with 15 bases left in between. Here the CDR3 DNA reads TGCGCCAGCAGCTCCGGAGGAGGGGTCCCCTACGAGCAGTACTTC. Amino acids: CASSSGGGVPYEQYF.

J is TRBJ2-2 and V is TRBV11-3; TRBD1 might be the D (5 bases). This CDR3 comprises 14 residues. Germline V gene data show CDR1 as SGHNT and CDR2 as YENEEA. Trimming stripped 8 bases from V and 2 bases from J, with 12 bases between. In DNA form, the CDR3 reads TGTGCCAGCGCCTCGGACACTAACACCGGGGAGCTGTTTTTT. Protein product: CASASDTNTGELFF.

This clone has just a few counts. The chain employs TRBV27 and TRBJ2-7; no reliable D call. This CDR3 spans 13 amino acids. In germline, CDR1 is MNHEY, CDR2 SMNVEV (reference sequence). V lost 0 bases and J 5 bases, leaving 8 bases between the germline ends. CDR3 in DNA: TGTGCCAGCAGTTTATCGAAATACCACGAGCAGTACTTC. It is translated as CASSLSKYHEQYF.

V is TRBV29-1 and J is TRBJ1-1, with unresolved D. V lost 4 bases and J 1 base, leaving 7 bases between the germline ends. Looked up from germline, CDR1 is SQVTM and CDR2 is ANQGSEA. The CDR3 contains 12 residues. The CDR3 DNA follows: TGCAGCGTTGGATGGGGGAACACTGAAGCTTTCTTT. Residues: CSVGWGNTEAFF.

Only one count was recorded for this clone. CDR3 bases: TGTGCCAGTAGTGAAGACCGATATCAGCCCCAGCATTTT. Its translation: CASSEDRYQPQHF. The V call is TRBV19, the J call TRBJ1-5, with no clear D. CDR1 LNHDA and CDR2 SQIVND come from the germline V gene (reference sequence). This CDR3 spans 13 amino acids. V was cut by 5 bases and J by 5 bases, with 10 bases left in between.

V is TRBV19 and J is TRBJ2-5, with 8 positions matching TRBD2. In germline, CDR1 is LNHDA, CDR2 SQIVND (reference sequence). Trimming took 5 bases from V and 4 from J; bases not matched to a gene: 6. This CDR3 region has 14 residues. CDR3 coding DNA: TGTGCCAGTAGTTCAGACAGCGGGAGAGAGACCCAGTACTTC. This codes for CASSSDSGRETQYF.

The chain employs TRBV5-6 and TRBJ1-1, with D perhaps TRBD1 (6 bases). This CDR3 contains 15 residues. The ends were cut back, 4 bases at V and 0 bases at J, with 13 bases in the middle. Germline CDR1 SGHDT, CDR2 YYEEEE. Here the CDR3 DNA reads TGTGCCAGCAGCCTTGTAGGGGGGATGAACACTGAAGCTTTCTTT. Its translation: CASSLVGGMNTEAFF.

The chain has TRBV7-8 and TRBJ1-1; possible D gene TRBD1, 5 bases. CDR3 length: 13 amino acids. The ends were cut back, 1 base at V and 7 bases at J, with 10 bases in the middle. Germline CDR1 is SGHVS and CDR2 is FQNEAQ. CDR3 residues: CASSLVGGGEAFF. CDR3 coding DNA: TGTGCCAGCAGCTTAGTCGGGGGTGGTGAAGCTTTCTTT.

V usage is TRBV11-2 and J usage is TRBJ1-2; unclear D gene. This CDR3 spans 15 amino acids. Looked up from germline, CDR1 is SGHAT and CDR2 is FQNNGV. The ends were cut back, 6 bases at V and 1 base at J, with 15 bases in the middle. The CDR3 sequence: CASSWALADNYGYTF. The CDR3 coding sequence is TGTGCCAGCAGTTGGGCGTTGGCAGATAACTATGGCTACACCTTC.

The genes are TRBV6-5 and TRBJ2-7; no clear D gene. Germline V gene data show CDR1 as MNHEY and CDR2 as SVGAGI. This CDR3 is built from 12 residues. V gave up 6 bases and J gave up 2 bases, with 8 bases separating them. In nucleotides, the CDR3 is TGTGCCAGCAGCTTGACCACCTACGAGCAGTACTTC. Encoded protein: CASSLTTYEQYF.

A remark on this clone: An end of the junction differs from the germline gene, which may be a read error. The genes are TRBV29-1 and TRBJ2-3; 11 bases agree with TRBD1. CDR1 SQVTM and CDR2 ANQGSEA come from the germline V gene. The CDR3 is 10 amino acids. Here the CDR3 DNA reads TGCAGCGTTGAAACGGGACAGGGGGGTTTT. Encoded protein: CSVETGQGGF.

The CDR3 DNA sequence: TGTGCCACCAGCAGAGCGGGACAGGGTAAGGATTACGAGCAGTACTTC. Protein product: CATSRAGQGKDYEQYF. J is TRBJ2-7 and V is TRBV15; 9 bases align to TRBD1. This CDR3 region has 16 residues. Germline V gene lookup returns CDR1 LNHNV and CDR2 YYDKDF (reference sequence). V was pared by 1 base and J by 4 bases, with 8 bases of the junction left unmatched.

This rearrangement joins TRBV5-5 to TRBJ1-2, with D possibly matching TRBD1 (6 bases). Germline V CDR1 and CDR2: SGHKS, YYEKEE (reference sequence). V shed 0 bases and J shed 7 bases, with 22 bases lying between them. The CDR3 consists of 17 residues. CDR3 region: CASSLEGRGSLVSGYTF. In nucleotides, the CDR3 is TGTGCCAGCAGCTTGGAAGGGAGGGGGAGCCTCGTCAGTGGCTACACCTTC.

This clone has just a few counts. This chain uses TRBV5-1 with TRBJ2-5; 11 bases are a match to TRBD2. V gave up 4 bases and J gave up 4 bases; unmatched junction bases: 6. Germline CDR1 is SGHRS and CDR2 is YFSETQ. The CDR3 covers 15 residues. The CDR3 nucleotides are TGCGCCAGCAGCCCGGGACTAGCGGAAGGAGAGACCCAGTACTTC. Translation: CASSPGLAEGETQYF. The full variable domain, in which reference TRBV5-1 and TRBJ2-5 provide the parts outside the CDR3, is KAGVTQTPRYLIKTRGQQVTLSCSPISGHRSVSWYQQTPGQGLQFLFEYFSETQRNKGNFPGRFSGRQFSNSRSEMNVSTLELGDSALYLCASSPGLAEGETQYFGPGTRLLVL.

This chain uses TRBV7-8 with TRBJ1-1; maybe TRBD1 (5 bases). Per the germline V gene, CDR1 is SGHVS and CDR2 is FQNEAQ. V lost 3 bases to trimming and J lost 1 base, with 15 bases between them. The CDR3 consists of 16 residues. In DNA form, the CDR3 reads TGTGCCAGCAGCTTGAGGGATAGGGGTTCGAACACTGAAGCTTTCTTT. It yields the protein CASSLRDRGSNTEAFF.